This TCR beta chain comes out of a study of blood T cells in healthy people across ages. Primers used in a second PCR of roughly 6 to 12 cycles were a sample-barcoded 5' primer and a J-beta primer mix. TCRdb independently ran MiXCR on the 5' RACE reads; one entry per CDR3 protein. The data contain fewer than 950,000 distinct CDR3 sequences, roughly 40% of them seen just once; the ten biggest clones take up 10% to 15%. This CDR3 spans 16 amino acids. With V trimmed by 5 bases and J by 12 bases, 21 bases remained unmatched. CDR1 and CDR2 (germline): SGHAT, FQDESV (reference sequence). This clonotype has only one observation.

This receptor was taken from a man younger than 30 in good health. The V call is TRBV11-1, the J call TRBJ2-7; 8 nucleotides agree with TRBD2. Source material: blood. The CDR3 loop is CASSKSGGSIVETPYF. The CDR3, as DNA: TGTGCCAGCAGCAAAAGCGGGGGCTCGATCGTGGAGACCCCGTACTTC.